These T cell receptor beta chains were read from a single sample in a study of T cell responses to AZD1222 COVID-19 vaccine. Libraries were prepared by immunoSEQ multiplex PCR; TCRdb keeps only in-frame clonotypes and omits some of them. There are more than 75,000 clones in the sample; around nine tenths occur only once, and approximately 7.5% lies in the top ten. The material sequenced was peripheral blood, taken on day 0 of AZD1222 vaccination. The source is an adult in good health. Each CDR3 is given with its conserved first and last residue. The order of the fields is V gene, clone size, J gene, CDR3 protein. For some rows the clone size is stated as once, few or many, or as a class when expanded; others skip it.

TRBV9	-	TRBJ1-1	CASSVDRGLRAEAFF
TRBV30	-	TRBJ1-5	CAWSGGSQPQHF
TRBV7-2	-	TRBJ2-7	CASSLDLEQYF
TRBV2	-	TRBJ1-6	CASSEGRGSYNSPLHF
TRBV5-1	-	TRBJ2-5	CASSLVPTGAGRETQYF
TRBV28	-	TRBJ2-7	CASTRVTSGSVEQYF
TRBV3-1/TRBV3-2	-	TRBJ2-6	CASTSSGANVLTF
TRBV6-5	few	TRBJ2-2	CASSYSGLAYTGELFF
TRBV29-1	-	TRBJ1-1	CSVNRGYTEAFF
TRBV5-1	-	TRBJ1-2	CASSANANYGYTF
TRBV5-1	-	TRBJ1-4	CASSLGVASGATNEKLFF
TRBV30	-	TRBJ1-3	CAWSETVGNTIYF
TRBV30	-	TRBJ2-1	CAWSSYRGASSSYNEQFF
TRBV7-2	-	TRBJ2-2	CASSSGLLNTGELFF
TRBV10-3	-	TRBJ2-5	CAISGRQGYQETQYF
TRBV19	-	TRBJ1-1	CASSSTQGARTEAFF
TRBV4-1	-	TRBJ2-2	CASSQGWGSNTGELFF
TRBV11-2	-	TRBJ1-1	CASSWDTSNTEAFF
TRBV7-2	-	TRBJ2-3	CASSLSRGADTQYF
TRBV29-1	-	TRBJ2-1	CSTDRTGGGNNEQFF
TRBV6-5	-	TRBJ2-7	CASRSVLREQYF
TRBV2	-	TRBJ1-2	CASREGAGYGYTF
TRBV11-2	-	TRBJ1-2	CASSFEAGYGYTF
TRBV7-6	-	TRBJ2-1	CASSNERGSYNEQFF
TRBV4-3	-	TRBJ2-1	CASSQDSRAEYNEQFF
TRBV25-1	-	TRBJ1-1	CASSPQGFGTEAFF
TRBV7-2	-	TRBJ1-6	CASSLVFGPNNSPLHF
TRBV5-1	-	TRBJ1-2	CASSLRPGRDYTF
TRBV9	-	TRBJ2-7	CASSVGWGGNREQYF
TRBV24-1	-	TRBJ1-5	CATSDPNEAQHF
TRBV5-1	-	TRBJ1-1	CASSLAGTGNTEAFF
TRBV5-1	-	TRBJ2-2	CASREAANTGELFF
TRBV6-5	-	TRBJ2-7	CASSSTGLYEQYF
TRBV19	-	TRBJ1-1	CASSKTGGGRNTEAFF
TRBV7-9	-	TRBJ2-7	CASSHSGGIEQYF
TRBV10-3	-	TRBJ1-1	CAISPAAGVVLRAEAFF
TRBV7-8	-	TRBJ1-1	CASSSSNTEAFF
TRBV7-9	-	TRBJ1-6	CASSFSDNSPLHF
TRBV9	-	TRBJ1-2	CASSVAAGSGMAYGYTF
TRBV3-1/TRBV3-2	-	TRBJ2-3	CASSRGTSGPYTQYF
TRBV3-1/TRBV3-2	-	TRBJ1-4	CASSQSAGDEKLFF
TRBV6-6	-	TRBJ2-7	CASSSSGTGLAEQYF
TRBV11-3	-	TRBJ2-5	CASSNRERPETQYF
TRBV12-3/TRBV12-4	-	TRBJ1-3	CADGSSGNTIYF
TRBV6-5	-	TRBJ1-5	CASSSGFDGNQPQHF
TRBV7-9	-	TRBJ1-4	CASSPGDPRNEKLFF
TRBV5-1	-	TRBJ2-7	CASSLFGTSSYEQYF
TRBV7-2	-	TRBJ1-5	CASSFRGQPQHF
TRBV19	-	TRBJ1-2	CASSAPPGGYTF
TRBV10-3	-	TRBJ2-7	CAISDAWNEQYF
TRBV15	few	TRBJ1-3	CATSRAQISGNTIYF
TRBV5-1	-	TRBJ2-5	CASSGTSGAETQYF
TRBV28	-	TRBJ1-2	CASSFAGYGYTF
TRBV24-1	-	TRBJ2-2	CATSDPRFTGELFF
TRBV4-2	-	TRBJ2-1	CASSNEAGSYNEQFF
TRBV29-1	once	TRBJ1-3	CSVEGFGNTIYF
TRBV19	-	TRBJ2-1	CASNPWGGSSYNEQFF
TRBV2	-	TRBJ1-6	CASKPGPPNSPLHF
TRBV9	-	TRBJ1-2	CASSPRDRVANYGYTF